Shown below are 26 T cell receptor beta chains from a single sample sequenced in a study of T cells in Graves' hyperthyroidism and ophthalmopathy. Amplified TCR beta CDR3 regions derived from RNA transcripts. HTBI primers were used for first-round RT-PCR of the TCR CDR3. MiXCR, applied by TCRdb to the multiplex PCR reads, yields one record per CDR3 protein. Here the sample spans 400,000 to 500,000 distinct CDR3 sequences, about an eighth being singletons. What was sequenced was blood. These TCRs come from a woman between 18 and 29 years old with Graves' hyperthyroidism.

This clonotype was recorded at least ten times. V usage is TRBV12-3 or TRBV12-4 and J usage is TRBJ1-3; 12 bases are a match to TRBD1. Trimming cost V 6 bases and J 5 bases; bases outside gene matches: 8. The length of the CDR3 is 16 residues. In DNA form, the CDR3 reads TGTGCCAGCAGAGCCGGGACAGGGGGCGCACGAAACACCATATATTTT. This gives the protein CASRAGTGGARNTIYF.

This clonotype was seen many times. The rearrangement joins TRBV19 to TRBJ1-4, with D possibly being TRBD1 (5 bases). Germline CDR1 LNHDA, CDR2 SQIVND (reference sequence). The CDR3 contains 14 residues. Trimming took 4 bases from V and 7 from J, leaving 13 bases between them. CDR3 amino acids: CASSTQGVAEKLFF. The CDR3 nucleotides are TGTGCCAGTAGTACCCAGGGAGTCGCTGAAAAACTGTTTTTT.

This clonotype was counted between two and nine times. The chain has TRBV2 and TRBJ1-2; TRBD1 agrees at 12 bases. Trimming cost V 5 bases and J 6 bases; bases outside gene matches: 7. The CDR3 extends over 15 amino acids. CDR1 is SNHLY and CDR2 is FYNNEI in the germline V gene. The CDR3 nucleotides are TGTGCCAGCAGTCTAGCCGGGACAGGGGGCGATGGCTACACCTTC. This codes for CASSLAGTGGDGYTF.

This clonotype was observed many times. The CDR3 is CASVGTDSYEQYF. The CDR3 coding sequence is TGCGCCAGCGTGGGAACGGATTCCTACGAGCAGTACTTC. The V and J genes are TRBV4-1 and TRBJ2-7; no firm D call. The length of the CDR3 is 13 residues. Trimming took off 8 bases at V and 1 base at J, with 12 bases between the two ends. Germline-derived CDR1 and CDR2 are MGHRA and YSYEKL.

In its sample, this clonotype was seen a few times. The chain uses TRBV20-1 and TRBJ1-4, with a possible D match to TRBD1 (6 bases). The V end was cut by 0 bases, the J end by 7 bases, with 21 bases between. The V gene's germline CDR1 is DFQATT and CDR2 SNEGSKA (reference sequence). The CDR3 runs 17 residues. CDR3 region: CSARDRISGALAEKLFF. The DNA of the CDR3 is TGCAGTGCTAGAGATCGGATTTCGGGGGCGTTGGCTGAAAAACTGTTTTTT.

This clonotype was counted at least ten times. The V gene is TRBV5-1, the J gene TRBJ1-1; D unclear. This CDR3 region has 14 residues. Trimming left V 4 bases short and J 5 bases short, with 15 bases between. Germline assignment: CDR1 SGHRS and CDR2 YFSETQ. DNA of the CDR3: TGCGCCAGCAGCCTTTCCCGCCCGGGGACTGAAGCTTTCTTT. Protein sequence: CASSLSRPGTEAFF.

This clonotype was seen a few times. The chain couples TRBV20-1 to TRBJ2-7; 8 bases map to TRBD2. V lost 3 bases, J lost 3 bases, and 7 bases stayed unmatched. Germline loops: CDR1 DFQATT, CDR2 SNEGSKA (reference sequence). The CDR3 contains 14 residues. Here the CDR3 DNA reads TGCAGTGCTAGGAATGCGGGGGGCGTCTACGAGCAGTACTTC. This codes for CSARNAGGVYEQYF.

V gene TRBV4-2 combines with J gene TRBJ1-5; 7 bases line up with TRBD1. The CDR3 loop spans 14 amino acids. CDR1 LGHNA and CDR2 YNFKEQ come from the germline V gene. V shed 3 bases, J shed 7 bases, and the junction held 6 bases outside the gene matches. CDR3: CASSHPDREQPQHF. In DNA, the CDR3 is TGTGCCAGCAGCCATCCCGACAGGGAGCAGCCCCAGCATTTT.

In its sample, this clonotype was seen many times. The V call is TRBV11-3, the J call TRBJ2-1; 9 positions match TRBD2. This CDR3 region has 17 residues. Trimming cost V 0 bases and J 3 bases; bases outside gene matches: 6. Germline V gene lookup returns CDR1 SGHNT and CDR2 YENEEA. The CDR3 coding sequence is TGTGCCAGCAGCTTAGATTGGCGACTAGCGGTCTACAATGAGCAGTTCTTC. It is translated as CASSLDWRLAVYNEQFF.

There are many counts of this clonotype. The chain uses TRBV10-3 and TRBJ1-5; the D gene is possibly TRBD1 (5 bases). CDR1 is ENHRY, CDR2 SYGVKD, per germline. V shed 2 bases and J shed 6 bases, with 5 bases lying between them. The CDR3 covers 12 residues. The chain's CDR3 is CAISEGAQPQHF. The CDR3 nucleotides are TGTGCCATCAGTGAGGGGGCTCAGCCCCAGCATTTT.

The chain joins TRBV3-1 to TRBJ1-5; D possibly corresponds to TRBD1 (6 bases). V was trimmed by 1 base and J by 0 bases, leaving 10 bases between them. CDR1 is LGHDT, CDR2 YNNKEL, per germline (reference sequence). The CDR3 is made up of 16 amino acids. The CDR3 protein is CASSQGTAYSNQPQHF. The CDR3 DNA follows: TGTGCCAGCAGCCAAGGGACAGCTTATAGCAATCAGCCCCAGCATTTT. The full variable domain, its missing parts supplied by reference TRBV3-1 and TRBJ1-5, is DTAVSQTPKYLVTQMGNDKSIKCEQNLGHDTMYWYKQDSKKFLKIMFSYNNKELIINETVPNRFSPKSPDKAHLNLHINSLELGDSAVYFCASSQGTAYSNQPQHFGDGTRLSIL.

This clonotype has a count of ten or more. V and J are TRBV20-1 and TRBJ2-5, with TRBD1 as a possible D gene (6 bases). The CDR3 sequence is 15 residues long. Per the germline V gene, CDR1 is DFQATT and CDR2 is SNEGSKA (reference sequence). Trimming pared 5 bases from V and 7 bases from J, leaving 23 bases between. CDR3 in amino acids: CSAGPGAGAVGTQYF. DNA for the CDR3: TGCAGTGCTGGCCCTGGGGCAGGGGCTGTGGGGACCCAGTACTTC.

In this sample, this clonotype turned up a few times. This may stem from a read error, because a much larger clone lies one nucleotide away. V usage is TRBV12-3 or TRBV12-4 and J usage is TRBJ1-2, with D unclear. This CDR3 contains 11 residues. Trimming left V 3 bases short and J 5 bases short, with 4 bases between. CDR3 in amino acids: CASSFRYGYTF. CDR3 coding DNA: TGTGCCAGCAGTTTTAGGTATGGCTACACCTTC.

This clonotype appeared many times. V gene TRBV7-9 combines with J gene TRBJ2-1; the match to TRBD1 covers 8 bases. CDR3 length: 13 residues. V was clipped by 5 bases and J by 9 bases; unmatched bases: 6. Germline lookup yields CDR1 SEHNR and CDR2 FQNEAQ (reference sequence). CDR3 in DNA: TGTGCCAGCAGCCTGGGACAGGATGGTGAGCAGTTCTTC. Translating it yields CASSLGQDGEQFF.

The DNA for the CDR3 is TGCAGTGCTCCTCCGGGACCGACCCATGAGCAGTTCTTC. It is translated as CSAPPGPTHEQFF. This sequence joins TRBV20-1 and TRBJ2-1; D assignment may be TRBD1 or TRBD2 (5 bases each). The V gene lost 5 bases and the J gene lost 8 bases, with 16 bases spanning the gap. This CDR3 comprises 13 residues. CDR1 is DFQATT and CDR2 is SNEGSKA in the germline V gene (reference sequence).

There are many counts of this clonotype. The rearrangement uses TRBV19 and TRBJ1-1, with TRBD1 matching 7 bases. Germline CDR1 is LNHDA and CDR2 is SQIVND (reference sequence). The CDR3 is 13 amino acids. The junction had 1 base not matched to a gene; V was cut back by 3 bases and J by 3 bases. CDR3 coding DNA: TGTGCCAGTAGTATCCAGGGGGACACTGAAGCTTTCTTT. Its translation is CASSIQGDTEAFF.

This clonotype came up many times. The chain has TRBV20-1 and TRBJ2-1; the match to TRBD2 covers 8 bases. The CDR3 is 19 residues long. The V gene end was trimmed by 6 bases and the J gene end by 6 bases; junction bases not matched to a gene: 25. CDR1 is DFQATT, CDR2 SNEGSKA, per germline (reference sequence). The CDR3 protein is CSASPLDGRGGDYFNEQFF. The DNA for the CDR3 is TGCAGTGCAAGTCCCCTGGACGGGAGGGGAGGGGACTACTTCAATGAGCAGTTCTTC.

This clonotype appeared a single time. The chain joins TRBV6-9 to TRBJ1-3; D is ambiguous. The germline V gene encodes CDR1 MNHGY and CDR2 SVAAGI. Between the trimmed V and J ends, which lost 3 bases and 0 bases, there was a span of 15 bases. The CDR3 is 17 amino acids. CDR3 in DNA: TGTGCCAGCAGTTACGAGGGCCCCGCCACCTCTGGAAACACCATATATTTT. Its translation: CASSYEGPATSGNTIYF.

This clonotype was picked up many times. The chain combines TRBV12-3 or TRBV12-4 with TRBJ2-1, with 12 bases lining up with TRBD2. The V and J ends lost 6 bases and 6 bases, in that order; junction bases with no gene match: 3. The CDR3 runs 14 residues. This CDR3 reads CASRLAGGGNEQFF. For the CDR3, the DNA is TGTGCCAGCAGGCTAGCGGGAGGGGGCAATGAGCAGTTCTTC.

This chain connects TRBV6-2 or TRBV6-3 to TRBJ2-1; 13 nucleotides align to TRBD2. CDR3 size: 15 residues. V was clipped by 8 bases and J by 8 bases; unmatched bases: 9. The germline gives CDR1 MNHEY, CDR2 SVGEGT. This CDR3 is CASGGLAGSWDEQFF. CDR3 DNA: TGTGCCAGCGGGGGACTAGCGGGGAGTTGGGATGAGCAGTTCTTC.

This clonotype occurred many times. The CDR3 sequence is CASSTEGGGGEKLFF. The CDR3 DNA reads as TGTGCCAGCAGCACAGAAGGGGGCGGAGGTGAAAAACTGTTTTTT. This chain uses TRBV9 with TRBJ1-4; TRBD1 matches 7 bases. Per germline, CDR1 SGDLS and CDR2 YYNGEE. The CDR3 has 15 residues. The junction had 10 bases not matched to a gene; V was cut back by 4 bases and J by 7 bases.

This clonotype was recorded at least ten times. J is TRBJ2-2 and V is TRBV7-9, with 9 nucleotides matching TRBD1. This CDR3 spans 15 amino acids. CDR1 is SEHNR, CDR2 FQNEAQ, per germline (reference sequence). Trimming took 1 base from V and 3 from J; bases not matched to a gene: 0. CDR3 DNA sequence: TGTGCCAGCAGCTTAGGGACAGGGGACACCGGGGAGCTGTTTTTT. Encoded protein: CASSLGTGDTGELFF.

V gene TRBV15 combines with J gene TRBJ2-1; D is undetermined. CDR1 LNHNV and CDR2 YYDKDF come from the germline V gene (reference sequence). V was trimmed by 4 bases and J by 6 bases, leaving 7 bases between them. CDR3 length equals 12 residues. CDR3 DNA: TGTGCCACCAGCACATGGGGCAATGAGCAGTTCTTC. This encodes CATSTWGNEQFF.

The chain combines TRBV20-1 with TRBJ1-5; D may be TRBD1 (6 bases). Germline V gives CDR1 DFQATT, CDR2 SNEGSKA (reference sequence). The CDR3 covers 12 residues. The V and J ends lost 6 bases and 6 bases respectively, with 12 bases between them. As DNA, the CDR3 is TGCAGTGCAGCTACAGGGAGTCAGCCCCAGCATTTT. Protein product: CSAATGSQPQHF.

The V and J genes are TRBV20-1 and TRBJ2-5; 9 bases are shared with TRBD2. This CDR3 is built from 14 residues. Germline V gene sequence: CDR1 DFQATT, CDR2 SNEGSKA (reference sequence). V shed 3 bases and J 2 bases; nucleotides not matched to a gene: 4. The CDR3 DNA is TGCAGTGCTAGGCTGACTAGCGGACAAGAGACCCAGTACTTC. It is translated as CSARLTSGQETQYF.

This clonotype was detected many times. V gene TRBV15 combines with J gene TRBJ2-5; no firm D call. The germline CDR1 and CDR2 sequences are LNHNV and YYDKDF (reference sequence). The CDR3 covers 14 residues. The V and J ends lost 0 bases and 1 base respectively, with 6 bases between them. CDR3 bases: TGTGCCACCAGCAGAGATCCAGTCCAAGAGACCCAGTACTTC. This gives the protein CATSRDPVQETQYF.